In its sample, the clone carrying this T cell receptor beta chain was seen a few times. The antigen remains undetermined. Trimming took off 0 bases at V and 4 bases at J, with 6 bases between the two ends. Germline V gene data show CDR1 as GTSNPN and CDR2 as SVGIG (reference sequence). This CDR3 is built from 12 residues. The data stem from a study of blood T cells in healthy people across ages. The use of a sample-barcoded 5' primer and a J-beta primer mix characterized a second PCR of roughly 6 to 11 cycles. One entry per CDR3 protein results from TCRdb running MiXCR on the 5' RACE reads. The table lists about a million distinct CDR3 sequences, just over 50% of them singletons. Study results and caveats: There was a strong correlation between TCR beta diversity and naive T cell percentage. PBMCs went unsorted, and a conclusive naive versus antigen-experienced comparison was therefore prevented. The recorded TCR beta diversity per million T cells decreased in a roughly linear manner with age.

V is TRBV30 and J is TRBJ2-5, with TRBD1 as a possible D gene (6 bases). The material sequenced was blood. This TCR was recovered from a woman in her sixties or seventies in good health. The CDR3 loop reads CAWSVQGETQYF. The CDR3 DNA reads TGTGCCTGGAGTGTACAGGGAGAGACCCAGTACTTC.